One sample yielded the 15 T cell receptor beta chains listed below, sequenced in a study of beta chain features in type 1 diabetes. cDNA synthesis used the whole RNA isolate, giving expressed TCRB sequences. TCRdb's table, derived via immunoSEQ multiplex PCR, lists solely in-frame clones and lacks some. The sample has 200,000 to 300,000 clones; about 11% are singletons. Antigen specificity for these receptors is unknown. The study, taken as a whole, reports: Moderate yet significant TCRB CDR3 shortening was seen in Type 1 diabetes patients in all four CD4+ subsets.

Sequencing was carried out using naive CD4+ T cells from blood. Receptor source: a man younger than 45 with type 1 diabetes.

The V call is TRBV29-1, the J call TRBJ2-3, with TRBD2 identical over 9 bases. The CDR3 loop spans 14 amino acids. CDR1 and CDR2 (germline): SQVTM, ANQGSEA. Germline trimming cut 4 bases from V and 0 bases from J; bases unmatched to any gene: 2. CDR3 loop: CSVVSGGSTDTQYF. CDR3 sequence (DNA): TGCAGCGTTGTTAGCGGGGGTAGCACAGATACGCAGTATTTT.

This clone showed up just a few times. This sequence joins TRBV5-1 and TRBJ1-6, with 8 positions matching TRBD1. This CDR3 spans 15 amino acids. Germline V gene lookup returns CDR1 SGHRS and CDR2 YFSETQ. V shed 4 bases, J shed 8 bases, and the junction held 8 bases outside the gene matches. In nucleotides, the CDR3 is TGCGCCAGCAGCCTGACGGGACAGGTTCATTCACCCCTCCACTTT. Its protein product is CASSLTGQVHSPLHF. The full variable domain, in which reference TRBV5-1 and TRBJ1-6 provide the parts outside the CDR3, is KAGVTQTPRYLIKTRGQQVTLSCSPISGHRSVSWYQQTPGQGLQFLFEYFSETQRNKGNFPGRFSGRQFSNSRSEMNVSTLELGDSALYLCASSLTGQVHSPLHFGNGTRLTVT.

The V gene is TRBV5-1, the J gene TRBJ2-3; 9 nucleotides match TRBD2. In germline, CDR1 is SGHRS, CDR2 YFSETQ. V was clipped by 3 bases and J by 1 base; unmatched bases: 3. The CDR3 is 15 amino acids. The CDR3 loop is CASSSTSGRTDTQYF. The CDR3 DNA sequence: TGCGCCAGCAGCTCGACTAGCGGACGCACAGATACGCAGTATTTT.

This chain connects TRBV2 to TRBJ1-2, with 11 nucleotides matching TRBD1. V lost 7 bases and J lost 7; bases outside the gene matches: 8. Germline values: CDR1 SNHLY, CDR2 FYNNEI. The CDR3 totals 14 residues. The CDR3 coding sequence is TGTGCCAGCACTACGGACAGGGGGCGGGGTGGCTACACCTTC. Translating it yields CASTTDRGRGGYTF.

This clone appeared a few times. This sequence joins TRBV2 and TRBJ2-1; perhaps TRBD1 as D (6 bases). Trimming pared 5 bases from V and 5 bases from J, leaving 10 bases between. The CDR3 is 13 residues long. Germline CDR1 and CDR2: SNHLY and FYNNEI. The CDR3 loop is CASSYRVHNEQFF. Written as DNA, the CDR3 is TGTGCCAGCAGTTACAGGGTCCACAATGAGCAGTTCTTC.

This chain uses TRBV29-1 with TRBJ1-2, with 7 bases matching TRBD1. Per germline, CDR1 SQVTM and CDR2 ANQGSEA. This CDR3 has 14 residues. Trimming at V came to 6 bases and at J to 4 bases, leaving 11 bases not matched to a gene. In nucleotides, the CDR3 is TGCAGCGTCTCGACAAGGGGGCATGGCTATGGCTACACCTTC. It codes for CSVSTRGHGYGYTF.

This clone appeared a few times. The rearrangement links TRBV25-1 to TRBJ2-7; a possible D gene is TRBD2 (6 bases). The V gene lost 1 base and the J gene lost 3 bases, with 10 bases spanning the gap. This CDR3 has 14 amino acids. The germline CDR1 and CDR2 sequences are MGHDK and SYGVNS. CDR3 residues: CASSEWVEGYEQYF. CDR3 nucleotides: TGTGCCAGCAGTGAATGGGTGGAGGGCTACGAGCAGTACTTC.

The genes are TRBV29-1 and TRBJ2-1; D possibly corresponds to TRBD2 (5 bases). The CDR3 has 13 amino acids. Trimming removed 7 bases from V and 0 bases from J, with 10 bases in between. The V gene's germline CDR1 is SQVTM and CDR2 ANQGSEA. The CDR3 loop is CSAGLSSYNEQFF. The CDR3 coding sequence is TGCAGCGCCGGACTGAGCTCCTACAATGAGCAGTTCTTC.

This clone came up a few times. The chain couples TRBV6-5 to TRBJ2-1, with D possibly TRBD1 on 6 matching bases. Germline loops: CDR1 MNHEY, CDR2 SVGAGI. Trimming left V 4 bases short and J 4 bases short, with 14 bases between. CDR3 length equals 15 residues. The DNA for the CDR3 is TGTGCCAGCAGTTTAACCGGGACACCTTACAATGAGCAGTTCTTC. The encoded protein is CASSLTGTPYNEQFF.

As regards this clone: A junction boundary mismatches the germline segment, possibly from a read error. This chain joins TRBV11-2 and TRBJ2-7; perhaps TRBD1 as D (6 bases). The CDR3 contains 12 residues. Looked up from germline, CDR1 is SGHAT and CDR2 is FQNNGV. In DNA, the CDR3 is TGTGCCAGCAGCCTAGATAGGGGGGAGCAGTACTTC. Translating gives CASSLDRGEQYF.

There are a few counts of this clone. The chain is built from TRBV2 and TRBJ2-7; no clear D. The CDR3 is 12 residues long. V shed 6 bases and J shed 0 bases, with 6 bases lying between them. Germline assignment: CDR1 SNHLY and CDR2 FYNNEI. CDR3 amino acids: CASRSSSYEQYF. The DNA for the CDR3 is TGTGCCAGCAGGTCGAGCTCCTACGAGCAGTACTTC.

This clone was recorded a few times. This chain joins TRBV4-2 and TRBJ2-6; 10 positions match TRBD1. With V trimmed by 4 bases and J by 8 bases, 2 bases remained unmatched. CDR3 size: 14 residues. CDR1 is LGHNA, CDR2 YNFKEQ, per germline. In DNA, the CDR3 is TGTGCCAGCAGCCGGACAGGGGGAACCAACGTCCTGACTTTC. Translated, it gives CASSRTGGTNVLTF.

This rearrangement joins TRBV28 to TRBJ1-2; D gene uncertain. The CDR3 is 13 amino acids. Trimming cost V 6 bases and J 8 bases, with 16 bases left between them. Per germline, CDR1 MDHEN and CDR2 SYDVKM. In nucleotides, the CDR3 is TGTGCCAGCAGCCCGGACGGAGGGAACGGCTACACCTTC. Translation: CASSPDGGNGYTF.

This clone turned up a few times. The rearrangement uses TRBV11-2 and TRBJ2-3; 9 bases line up with TRBD1. The CDR3 loop spans 17 amino acids. Germline CDR1 reads SGHAT; CDR2 reads FQNNGV. The ends lost 5 bases at V and 4 bases at J; junction bases unmatched: 13. The CDR3 here is CASSPFPGQGNPDTQYF. Written as DNA, the CDR3 is TGTGCCAGCAGCCCCTTTCCCGGACAGGGGAACCCAGATACGCAGTATTTT.

This clone was seen more than once but under ten times. The gene calls are TRBV7-6 and TRBJ1-6; 8 nucleotides agree with TRBD1. V trimming: 5 bases; J trimming: 7 bases; junction bases outside the gene matches: 7. The CDR3 is made up of 15 amino acids. The germline V gene encodes CDR1 SGHVS and CDR2 FNYEAQ. This CDR3 reads CASSEGTGGNSPLHF. Written as DNA, the CDR3 is TGTGCCAGCAGCGAGGGGACAGGCGGCAATTCACCCCTCCACTTT.